Listed below are T cell receptor beta chains from one sample, sequenced in a study of control samples from healthy donors and cancer patients. Sequenced by immunoSEQ multiplex PCR; TCRdb stores in-frame clones only, minus some. The sample holds some 140,000 clones, approximately 90% seen once. The material sequenced was blood. The receptors were gathered from a woman aged 25 to 39 in good health. The CDR3 runs from the conserved cysteine through the conserved F or W. A D gene is named only where the DNA matches it firmly. The size of a clone is reported for some rows only, either as once, few or many, or as a class for expanded clones.

J gene,D gene,clone size,V gene,CDR3 DNA,CDR3 protein
TRBJ2-7,NA,NA,TRBV28,TGTGCCAGCAGTCTTCGGGACATGTCCTACGAGCAGTACTTC,CASSLRDMSYEQYF
TRBJ1-2,NA,NA,TRBV5-4,TGTGCCAGCAGCTCTGGACAGTTCTTTAACTATGGCTACACCTTC,CASSSGQFFNYGYTF
TRBJ1-1,NA,NA,TRBV7-3,TGTGCCAGCAGCTTAGGGCGTGGGTCTGAAGCTTTCTTT,CASSLGRGSEAFF
TRBJ2-1,TRBD2,NA,TRBV10-1,TGCGCCAGCAGTGAACCGGGTCTAGCGGGTCGGAATGAGCAGTTCTTC,CASSEPGLAGRNEQFF
TRBJ2-7,TRBD1,NA,TRBV5-1,TGCGCCAGCAGCTGGACAGGGTTCTACGAGCAGTACTTC,CASSWTGFYEQYF
TRBJ1-1,NA,NA,TRBV9,TGTGCCAGCAGCGTAGGAAACAAGAACACTGAAGCTTTCTTT,CASSVGNKNTEAFF
TRBJ2-2,TRBD2,NA,TRBV4-2,TGTGCCAGCAGCACTAGCGGGAGTGGCGGGGAGCTGTTTTTT,CASSTSGSGGELFF
TRBJ1-2,NA,NA,TRBV5-1,TGCGCCAGCCACAGCGACCCTAACTATGGCTACACCTTC,CASHSDPNYGYTF
TRBJ2-3,TRBD2,NA,TRBV5-1,TGCGCCAGCAGCTCCCTAGCGGCGGGTACAGATACGCAGTATTTT,CASSSLAAGTDTQYF
TRBJ1-1,NA,NA,TRBV7-9,TGTGCCAGCAGCTTCGAAGTCACCGAGGCTTTCTTT,CASSFEVTEAFF
TRBJ2-7,TRBD1,NA,TRBV7-9,TGTGCCAGCAGCTTGGCGACAGGGGGCTACGAGCAGTACTTC,CASSLATGGYEQYF
TRBJ1-1,TRBD1,NA,TRBV3-1/TRBV3-2,TGTGCCAGCAGCCGCCGACAGGGGGCCTTTGAAGCTTTCTTT,CASSRRQGAFEAFF
TRBJ1-2,TRBD1,NA,TRBV7-8,TGTGCCAGCAGCTCCGGGACAGGGATCTTAGGCGGCTACACCTTC,CASSSGTGILGGYTF
TRBJ2-7,NA,NA,TRBV7-9,TGTGCCAGCAGCTTAGCGAAAGACCCCACCTACGAGCAGTACTTC,CASSLAKDPTYEQYF
TRBJ1-2,NA,NA,TRBV4-2,TGTGCCAGCAGCCCGGGCGACGGCTACTATGGCTACACCTTC,CASSPGDGYYGYTF
TRBJ1-2,NA,NA,TRBV29-1,TGCAGCGTTATTGTTACAGATATTTATGGCTACACCTTC,CSVIVTDIYGYTF
TRBJ2-4,NA,once,TRBV5-1,TGCGCCAGCAGCCAAGGTAGACAGCCTACCATCATTCAGTACTTC,CASSQGRQPTIIQYF
TRBJ2-7,TRBD2,once,TRBV5-4,TGTGCCAGCACCAACAATGGACTAGCGGGAGTAGGGTACGAGCAGTACTTC,CASTNNGLAGVGYEQYF
TRBJ2-5,NA,NA,TRBV5-4,TGTGCCAGCAGCTCGGAACCCGGGACGGCGCAAGAGACCCAGTACTTC,CASSSEPGTAQETQYF
TRBJ1-3,TRBD1,NA,TRBV5-4,TGTGCCAGCAGCCCGTCGACAGGGACTGGAAACACCATATATTTT,CASSPSTGTGNTIYF